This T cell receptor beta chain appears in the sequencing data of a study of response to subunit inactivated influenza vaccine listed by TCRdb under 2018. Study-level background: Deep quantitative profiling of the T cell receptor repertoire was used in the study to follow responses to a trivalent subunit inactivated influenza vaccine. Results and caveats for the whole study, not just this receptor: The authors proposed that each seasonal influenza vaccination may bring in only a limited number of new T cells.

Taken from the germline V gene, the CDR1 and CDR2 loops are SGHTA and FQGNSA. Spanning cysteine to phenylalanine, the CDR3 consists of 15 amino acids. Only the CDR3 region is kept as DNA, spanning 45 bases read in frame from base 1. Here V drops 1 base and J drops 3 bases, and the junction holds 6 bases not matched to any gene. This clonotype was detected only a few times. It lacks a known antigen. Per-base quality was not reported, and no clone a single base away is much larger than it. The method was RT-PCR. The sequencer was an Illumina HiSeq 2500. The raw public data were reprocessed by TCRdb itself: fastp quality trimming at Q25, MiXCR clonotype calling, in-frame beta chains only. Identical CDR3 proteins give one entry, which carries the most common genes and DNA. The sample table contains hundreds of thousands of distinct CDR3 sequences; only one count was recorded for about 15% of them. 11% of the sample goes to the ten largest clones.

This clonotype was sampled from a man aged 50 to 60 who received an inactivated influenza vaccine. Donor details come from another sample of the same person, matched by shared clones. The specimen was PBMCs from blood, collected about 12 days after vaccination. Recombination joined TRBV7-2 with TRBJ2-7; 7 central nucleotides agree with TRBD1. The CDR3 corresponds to CASSLVGDSLYEQYF. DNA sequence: TGTGCCAGCAGCTTAGTCGGGGACAGCCTCTACGAGCAGTACTTC.